One sample yielded the 22 T cell receptor beta chains listed below, sequenced in a study of T cell responses to AZD1222 COVID-19 vaccine listed by TCRdb under 2021. This sample's time point label indicates: baseline before first vaccination. The treatment or condition label, as the study defines it: meningococcal conjugate vaccine given as trial control. The library was obtained by the immunoSEQ multiplex PCR assay. Here the immuneACCESS table is served through TCRdb, limited to in-frame sequences with V and J called. Missing clones are a known gap in these copies; in checked studies unresolved V genes cover under half, and the rest lacks a known reason. This sample has around 110,000 clones in its table, and approximately 85% of those were observed once. The top ten clones comprise roughly 3.9% of the sample. This material consisted of peripheral blood, taken on day 0 of MenACWY control vaccination. The receptors were gathered from an adult in good health.

This clone was counted between two and nine times. The chain couples TRBV4-1 to TRBJ1-6; D is unclear. V was cut by 1 base and J by 6 bases, with 13 bases left in between. Germline CDR1 is MGHRA and CDR2 is YSYEKL. The CDR3 runs 16 residues. In DNA form, the CDR3 reads TGCGCCAGCAGCCAAGGATATCCTAGGCCTAATTCACCCCTCCACTTT. Translated, it gives CASSQGYPRPNSPLHF.

This chain joins TRBV4-3 and TRBJ1-3; D remains unclear. Germline CDR1 reads LGHNA; CDR2 reads YSLEER. V was cut by 1 base and J by 4 bases, with 14 bases left in between. The length of the CDR3 is 16 residues. The CDR3 coding sequence is TGCGCCAGCAGCCAAGTCCCCCCCCCTGGGGGAAACACCATATATTTT. It specifies CASSQVPPPGGNTIYF.

The rearrangement links TRBV28 to TRBJ2-3; tentative D call: TRBD1 (6 bases). V was shortened by 2 bases and J by 3 bases, with 18 bases between the two germline ends. The CDR3 runs to 17 residues. Germline lookup yields CDR1 MDHEN and CDR2 SYDVKM. CDR3 nucleotide sequence: TGTGCCAGCAGTTTAACCCCATGGGGGCCATCTACAGATACGCAGTATTTT. Encoded protein: CASSLTPWGPSTDTQYF.

The V gene is TRBV5-1, the J gene TRBJ1-1; D perhaps matches TRBD1 (6 bases). This CDR3 has 13 amino acids. From germline, CDR1 is SGHRS and CDR2 YFSETQ. The V end lost 3 bases, the J end lost 6 bases, and 12 bases lay between the germline ends. The CDR3, as DNA: TGCGCCAGCAGCTGGACAGCGGAGGCTGAAGCTTTCTTT. Protein: CASSWTAEAEAFF.

This clone has just one count. The rearrangement links TRBV5-1 to TRBJ1-1; 8 nucleotides line up with TRBD1. Germline-derived CDR1 and CDR2 are SGHRS and YFSETQ. The trim removed 0 bases at V and 4 bases at J, leaving 2 bases unmatched. CDR3 length: 14 residues. The CDR3 protein is CASSLGQGTTEAFF. The CDR3 nucleotides read TGCGCCAGCAGCTTGGGACAGGGGACCACTGAAGCTTTCTTT.

The J gene is TRBJ1-2, the V gene TRBV7-9, with 7 bases aligning to TRBD1. This CDR3 region has 14 residues. Looked up from germline, CDR1 is SEHNR and CDR2 is FQNEAQ (reference sequence). V lost 2 bases and J lost 4; bases outside the gene matches: 4. The CDR3 DNA sequence: TGTGCCAGCAGCTTATTGGCAGGGGGCTATGGCTACACCTTC. This gives the protein CASSLLAGGYGYTF.

This chain uses TRBV5-4 with TRBJ2-3; TRBD1 aligns across 9 bases. The CDR3 is 15 amino acids. Germline trimming cut 4 bases from V and 6 bases from J; bases unmatched to any gene: 9. CDR1 and CDR2 from the germline V gene are SGHNT and YYREEE (reference sequence). The CDR3 DNA follows: TGTGCCAGCAGCATTCCGGGACAGGGAATGGATACGCAGTATTTT. Translation: CASSIPGQGMDTQYF. Supplemented by reference TRBV5-4 and TRBJ2-3, the full variable domain reads ETGVTQSPTHLIKTRGQQVTLRCSSQSGHNTVSWYQQALGQGPQFIFQYYREEENGRGNFPPRFSGLQFPNYSSELNVNALELDDSALYLCASSIPGQGMDTQYFGPGTRLTVL.

This clone was detected only once. The chain uses TRBV18 and TRBJ2-7; 7 bases are shared with TRBD1. This CDR3 region has 14 residues. The germline V gene has CDR1 KGHSH and CDR2 LQKENI. The trim removed 3 bases at V and 2 bases at J, leaving 4 bases unmatched. CDR3 DNA sequence: TGTGCCAGCTCACCGGGACAGACTGCCTACGAGCAGTACTTC. It encodes CASSPGQTAYEQYF.

The rearrangement joins TRBV19 to TRBJ2-2; D may match TRBD1 or TRBD2 (6 bases each). Germline V gives CDR1 LNHDA, CDR2 SQIVND (reference sequence). The CDR3 sequence is 14 residues long. Trimming cost V 5 bases and J 5 bases, with 12 bases left between them. CDR3 protein: CASSWRGRTGELFF. CDR3 in DNA: TGTGCCAGTAGTTGGAGGGGGAGGACCGGGGAGCTGTTTTTT.

This clone has just one count. The chain employs TRBV19 and TRBJ2-3; D is ambiguous. The germline CDR1 and CDR2 sequences are LNHDA and SQIVND (reference sequence). There are 13 residues in the CDR3. Between the trimmed V and J ends, which lost 5 bases and 0 bases, there was a span of 6 bases. In DNA form, the CDR3 reads TGTGCCAGTAGTCACGGGAGCACAGATACGCAGTATTTT. It is translated as CASSHGSTDTQYF.

This chain connects TRBV29-1 to TRBJ2-5, with D possibly TRBD1 on 5 matching bases. This CDR3 comprises 13 residues. The germline V gene has CDR1 SQVTM and CDR2 ANQGSEA. Trimming left V 2 bases short and J 5 bases short, with 12 bases between. CDR3 DNA: TGCAGCGTTGAATTTGCAGGGCTGGAGACCCAGTACTTC. Amino acid sequence: CSVEFAGLETQYF.

The J gene is TRBJ1-6, the V gene TRBV28; perhaps TRBD1 as D (6 bases). The germline gives CDR1 MDHEN, CDR2 SYDVKM. The CDR3 sequence is 16 residues long. Between the trimmed V and J ends, which lost 6 bases and 7 bases, there was a span of 19 bases. In DNA, the CDR3 is TGTGCCAGCAGAATAGGGGGGTCAGTCGCCAATTCACCCCTCCACTTT. It is translated as CASRIGGSVANSPLHF.

The gene calls are TRBV7-2 and TRBJ2-7; perhaps TRBD2 as D (6 bases). Germline V gene data show CDR1 as SGHTA and CDR2 as FQGNSA. Trimming stripped 0 bases from V and 6 bases from J, with 12 bases between. This CDR3 spans 14 amino acids. The CDR3 loop is CASSLARDLGEQYF. CDR3 nucleotide sequence: TGTGCCAGCAGCTTAGCGCGGGATTTGGGCGAGCAGTACTTC.

The V and J genes are TRBV7-9 and TRBJ1-5; no reliable D call. Germline CDR1 and CDR2: SEHNR and FQNEAQ (reference sequence). The V and J ends lost 4 bases and 3 bases respectively, with 4 bases between them. The CDR3 extends over 12 amino acids. In DNA form, the CDR3 reads TGTGCCAGCAGCTACCCCAATCAGCCCCAGCATTTT. Its protein is CASSYPNQPQHF.

V gene TRBV3-1 (or the pseudogene TRBV3-2) combines with J gene TRBJ2-6; 10 nucleotides line up with TRBD2. The CDR3 is made up of 19 amino acids. V shed 2 bases, J shed 1 base, and the junction held 8 bases outside the gene matches. In germline, CDR1 is LGHDT, CDR2 YNNKEL (reference sequence). CDR3 sequence: CASSQWASGGASGANVLTF. CDR3 nucleotides: TGTGCCAGCAGCCAATGGGCAAGCGGGGGGGCTTCTGGGGCCAACGTCCTGACTTTC.

This rearrangement joins TRBV4-2 to TRBJ2-1; D is perhaps TRBD2 (6 bases). The germline V gene has CDR1 LGHNA and CDR2 YNFKEQ. This CDR3 spans 15 amino acids. With 1 base removed from V and 4 bases from J, the gap between germline ends came to 11 bases. The CDR3, as DNA: TGTGCCAGCAGCCAAGGGGGGGAAGGGTACAATGAGCAGTTCTTC. This gives the protein CASSQGGEGYNEQFF.

The chain carries TRBV27 and TRBJ2-7, with D perhaps being TRBD1 or TRBD2 (6 bases each). Trimming left V 1 base short and J 0 bases short, with 10 bases between. CDR3 size: 15 residues. Germline V lookup: CDR1 MNHEY, CDR2 SMNVEV (reference sequence). The CDR3 DNA reads TGTGCCAGCAGTTTATTAGGGGGGAGCTCCTACGAGCAGTACTTC. It encodes CASSLLGGSSYEQYF.

The V and J genes are TRBV5-1 and TRBJ2-5; D is unclear. The CDR3 has 15 amino acids. Germline V gives CDR1 SGHRS, CDR2 YFSETQ. V shed 0 bases and J shed 2 bases, with 11 bases lying between them. CDR3 in DNA: TGCGCCAGCAGCTTGGGGTCCGGGCCGCAAGAGACCCAGTACTTC. It codes for CASSLGSGPQETQYF.

The chain combines TRBV9 with TRBJ1-1, with TRBD1 identical over 9 bases. This CDR3 spans 14 amino acids. Germline values: CDR1 SGDLS, CDR2 YYNGEE. The J segment lost 1 base and the V segment lost 4 bases, leaving 2 bases of the junction unmatched. CDR3 region: CASSPGQGNTEAFF. As DNA, the CDR3 is TGTGCCAGCAGCCCGGGACAGGGGAACACTGAAGCTTTCTTT.

V usage is TRBV7-9 and J usage is TRBJ2-4; possibly TRBD2 for D (7 bases). This CDR3 spans 16 amino acids. V was clipped by 0 bases and J by 3 bases, with 12 bases between them. Germline-derived CDR1 and CDR2 are SEHNR and FQNEAQ (reference sequence). Written as DNA, the CDR3 is TGTGCCAGCAGCTTAGCGGGGGGGCCTTACAAAAACATTCAGTACTTC. This gives the protein CASSLAGGPYKNIQYF.

J is TRBJ2-3 and V is TRBV28; possible D gene TRBD1, 5 bases. This CDR3 region has 16 residues. V lost 5 bases and J lost 2, with 17 bases in between. Germline CDR1 reads MDHEN; CDR2 reads SYDVKM. The CDR3: CASSQQGRGYTDTQYF. For the CDR3, the DNA is TGTGCCAGCAGTCAGCAGGGTAGAGGCTACACAGATACGCAGTATTTT.

The chain combines TRBV4-3 with TRBJ1-1; no reliable D call. The germline gives CDR1 LGHNA, CDR2 YSLEER. The CDR3 loop spans 13 amino acids. Trimming stripped 1 base from V and 1 base from J, with 4 bases between. CDR3 coding DNA: TGCGCCAGCAGCCAAGGACGGAACACTGAAGCTTTCTTT. Translation gives CASSQGRNTEAFF.